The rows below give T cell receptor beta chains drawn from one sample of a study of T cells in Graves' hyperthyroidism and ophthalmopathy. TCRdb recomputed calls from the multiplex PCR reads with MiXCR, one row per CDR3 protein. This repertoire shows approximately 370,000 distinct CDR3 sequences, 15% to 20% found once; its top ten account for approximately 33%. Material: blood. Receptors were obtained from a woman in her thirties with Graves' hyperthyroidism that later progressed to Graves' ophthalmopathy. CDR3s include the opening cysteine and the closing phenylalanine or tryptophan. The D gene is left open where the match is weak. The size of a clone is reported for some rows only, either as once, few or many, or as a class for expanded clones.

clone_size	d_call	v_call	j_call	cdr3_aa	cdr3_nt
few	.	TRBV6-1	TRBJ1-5	CASSRRGGHQPQHF	TGTGCCAGCAGTCGTCGAGGTGGTCATCAGCCCCAGCATTTT
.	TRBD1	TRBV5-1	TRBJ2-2	CASRGTGDTGELFF	TGCGCCAGCAGGGGGACAGGGGACACCGGGGAGCTGTTTTTT
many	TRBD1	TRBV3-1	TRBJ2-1	CASSQGRTGVLYNEQFF	TGTGCCAGCAGCCAAGGACGGACAGGGGTTCTCTACAATGAGCAGTTCTTC
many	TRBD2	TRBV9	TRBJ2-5	CASSVTSGGGETQYF	TGTGCCAGCAGCGTAACTAGCGGGGGTGGGGAGACCCAGTACTTC
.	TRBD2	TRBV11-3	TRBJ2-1	CASSAGDLASAHEQFF	TGTGCCAGCAGCGCGGGGGATCTAGCCTCGGCGCATGAGCAGTTCTTC
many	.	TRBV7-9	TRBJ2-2	CASSPRQATGELFF	TGTGCCAGCAGCCCCCGACAGGCAACCGGGGAGCTGTTTTTT
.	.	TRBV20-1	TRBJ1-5	CSAKGVNNQPQHF	TGCAGTGCCAAGGGGGTTAACAATCAGCCCCAGCATTTT
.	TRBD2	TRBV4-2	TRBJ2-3	CASSQVMAGGPTDTQYF	TGTGCCAGCAGCCAAGTTATGGCGGGAGGCCCCACAGATACGCAGTATTTT
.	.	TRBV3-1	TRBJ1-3	CASSPAPGNTIYF	TGTGCCAGCAGCCCCGCACCTGGAAACACCATATATTTT
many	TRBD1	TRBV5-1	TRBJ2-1	CASSPGQGGPDEQFF	TGCGCCAGCAGCCCGGGACAGGGAGGCCCCGATGAGCAGTTCTTC
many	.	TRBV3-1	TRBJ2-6	CASTTDDYGANVLTF	TGTGCCAGCACTACAGATGATTATGGGGCCAACGTCCTGACTTTC
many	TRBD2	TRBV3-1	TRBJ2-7	CASSYRTSHYEQYF	TGTGCCAGCAGCTATAGGACTAGCCACTACGAGCAGTACTTC
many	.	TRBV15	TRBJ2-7	CATSRDPGEAYEQYF	TGTGCCACCAGCAGAGATCCAGGGGAGGCCTACGAGCAGTACTTC
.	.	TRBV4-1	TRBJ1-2	CASSQDFLEGVHGYTF	TGCGCCAGCAGCCAAGATTTTTTGGAAGGGGTTCATGGCTACACCTTC
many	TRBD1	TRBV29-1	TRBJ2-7	CSVGDDIDRGFYEQYF	TGCAGCGTGGGGGATGACATTGACAGGGGGTTCTACGAGCAGTACTTC
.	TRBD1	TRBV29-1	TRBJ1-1	CSAGQGQNTEAFF	TGCAGCGCCGGACAGGGGCAGAACACTGAAGCTTTCTTT
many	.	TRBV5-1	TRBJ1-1	CASSLAGMTEAFF	TGCGCCAGCAGCCTGGCGGGGATGACTGAAGCTTTCTTT
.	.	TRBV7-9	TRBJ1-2	CASSFGDRPNYGYTF	TGTGCCAGCAGCTTTGGCGACAGACCTAACTATGGCTACACCTTC
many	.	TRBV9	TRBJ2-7	CASTTAEIYEQYF	TGTGCCAGCACTACAGCGGAAATTTACGAGCAGTACTTC
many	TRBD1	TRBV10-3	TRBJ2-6	CAIRGTGDFSGANVLTF	TGTGCCATCAGAGGGACAGGGGACTTCTCTGGGGCCAACGTCCTGACTTTC
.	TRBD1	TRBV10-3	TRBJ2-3	CAIRGQGPDTQYF	TGTGCCATCAGAGGACAGGGTCCAGATACGCAGTATTTT
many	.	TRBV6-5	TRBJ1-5	CASSYSTPLSQPQHF	TGTGCCAGCAGTTACTCGACCCCATTGAGTCAGCCCCAGCATTTT
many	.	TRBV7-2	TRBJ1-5	CASSHSNNQPQHF	TGTGCCAGCAGCCACAGTAACAATCAGCCCCAGCATTTT
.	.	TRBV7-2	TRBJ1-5	CASSLGGHLDQPQHF	TGTGCCAGCAGCTTAGGGGGACACCTGGATCAGCCCCAGCATTTT
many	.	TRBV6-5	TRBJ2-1	CASSYLAAVSYNEQFF	TGTGCCAGCAGTTACCTTGCAGCGGTCTCCTACAATGAGCAGTTCTTC
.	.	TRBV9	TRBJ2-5	CASPTGGVKETQYF	TGTGCCAGCCCGACTGGCGGGGTGAAAGAGACCCAGTACTTC
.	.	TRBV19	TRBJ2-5	CANSIFGFGETQYF	TGTGCCAATAGTATTTTCGGGTTTGGAGAGACCCAGTACTTC
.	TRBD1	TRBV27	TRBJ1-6	CASTRDSYNSPLHF	TGTGCCAGCACCCGGGACAGCTATAATTCACCCCTCCACTTT
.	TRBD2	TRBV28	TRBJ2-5	CASSPWTSGQETQYF	TGTGCCAGCAGCCCCTGGACTAGCGGACAAGAGACCCAGTACTTC
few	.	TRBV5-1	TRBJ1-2	CASRTTGYDYGYTF	TGCGCCAGCAGGACTACAGGGTATGACTATGGCTACACCTTC
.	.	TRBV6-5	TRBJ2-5	CASSYRGNQGLETQYF	TGTGCCAGCAGTTATCGGGGGAACCAGGGGTTGGAGACCCAGTACTTC
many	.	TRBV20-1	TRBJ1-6	CSASTGNNSPLHF	TGCAGTGCTAGTACAGGGAACAATTCACCCCTCCACTTT
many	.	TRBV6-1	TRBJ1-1	CASSYGLANTEAFF	TGTGCCAGCAGTTACGGGCTGGCGAACACTGAAGCTTTCTTT
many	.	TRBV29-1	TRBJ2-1	CSVEDNRPYNEQFF	TGCAGCGTTGAAGACAACCGGCCCTACAATGAGCAGTTCTTC
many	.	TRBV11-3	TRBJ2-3	CASSFGRAGRDTQYF	TGTGCCAGCAGCTTTGGGCGGGCCGGTAGAGATACGCAGTATTTT
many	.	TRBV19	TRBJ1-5	CASSIVEGQPQHF	TGTGCCAGTAGTATAGTTGAGGGGCAGCCCCAGCATTTT
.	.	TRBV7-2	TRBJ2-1	CASSQYYNEQFF	TGTGCCAGCAGCCAATACTACAATGAGCAGTTCTTC
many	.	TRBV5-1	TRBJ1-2	CASSLSAIYGYTF	TGCGCCAGCAGCTTGTCAGCTATCTATGGCTACACCTTC
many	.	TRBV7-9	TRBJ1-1	CASSLGLMNTEAFF	TGTGCCAGCAGCTTGGGGCTGATGAACACTGAAGCTTTCTTT
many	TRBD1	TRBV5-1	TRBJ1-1	CASSFEDREVAEAFF	TGCGCCAGCAGCTTCGAGGACAGGGAGGTTGCTGAAGCTTTCTTT